A single T cell receptor beta chain is shown here with its context. This specimen belongs to a study of blood T cell repertoires in COVID-19. The CDR3 totals 13 residues. Germline lookup yields CDR1 SGHDT and CDR2 YYEEEE. V lost 4 bases and J lost 3, with 11 bases in between. In the original workflow: The authors estimated nucleated cell counts from reference gene primer amplification. Profiled with immunoSEQ multiplex PCR; TCRdb holds only in-frame clones, not every one. That table is the source of V, J and clone size, and D and trimming were worked out from the DNA. The profile shows some 120,000 clones, roughly four fifths of them singletons.

The sample was peripheral blood. The chain joins TRBV5-6 to TRBJ2-7; perhaps TRBD1 as D (6 bases). The sequence derives from a human donor in a cohort sampled during active COVID-19. The CDR3 sequence is CASSRQAYYEQYF. The CDR3 region has the DNA TGTGCCAGCAGCAGACAGGCTTACTACGAGCAGTACTTC.